The 32 T cell receptor beta chains below were found in one sample sequenced in a study of cytomegalovirus exposure and HLA in healthy donors. The PCR contained 60 Vbeta and 13 Jbeta primers. The method was immunoSEQ multiplex PCR; TCRdb's version includes in-frame clones alone and lacks a portion of them. The data show approximately 45,000 clones, and the top ten clones hold around 2.2%. Sequencing was performed on PBMCs. Source of these receptors: a woman in her forties in good health and CMV-seronegative.

V and J are TRBV18 and TRBJ2-1; TRBD1 matches at 7 bases. The V gene's germline CDR1 is KGHSH and CDR2 LQKENI. With 1 base clipped from V and 6 bases from J, the junction kept 3 bases outside the gene matches. The CDR3 length is 14 residues. The CDR3 protein is CASSPQGAVNEQFF. DNA of the CDR3: TGTGCCAGCTCACCACAGGGGGCGGTCAATGAGCAGTTCTTC.

The genes are TRBV6-5 and TRBJ1-3, with 7 bases that match TRBD1. Germline V gene lookup returns CDR1 MNHEY and CDR2 SVGAGI. The CDR3 runs to 15 residues. J was trimmed by 4 bases and V by 6 bases; bases with no gene match: 9. In DNA, the CDR3 is TGTGCCAGCAGCCCCACAGGGGTGGGGGGAAACACCATATATTTT. Translating it yields CASSPTGVGGNTIYF.

The chain couples TRBV5-8 to TRBJ2-7; D is perhaps TRBD1 (5 bases). The CDR3 has 13 amino acids. Germline V gene lookup returns CDR1 SGHTS and CDR2 YDEGEE. The germline V and J ends were trimmed by 6 bases and 3 bases, with 13 bases remaining between them. The CDR3, as DNA: TGTGCCAGCACCCTTCTCCAGGGCTACGAGCAGTACTTC. Translated, it gives CASTLLQGYEQYF. Full variable domain (outside the CDR3, taken from reference TRBV5-8 and TRBJ2-7): EAGVTQSPTHLIKTRGQQATLRCSPISGHTSVYWYQQALGLGLQFLLWYDEGEERNRGNFPPRFSGRQFPNYSSELNVNALELEDSALYLCASTLLQGYEQYFGPGTRLTVT.

The chain is built from TRBV18 and TRBJ1-2; tentatively, D is TRBD1 (5 bases). The V gene lost 0 bases and the J gene lost 3 bases, with 8 bases spanning the gap. Germline V gives CDR1 KGHSH, CDR2 LQKENI. The CDR3 sequence is 14 residues long. The DNA of the CDR3 is TGTGCCAGCTCACCACCGGCGGGGGACTATGGCTACACCTTC. Protein sequence: CASSPPAGDYGYTF.

V gene TRBV9 combines with J gene TRBJ2-5, with D tentatively TRBD2 (6 bases). Germline CDR1 reads SGDLS; CDR2 reads YYNGEE. This CDR3 contains 14 residues. Trimming took 3 bases from V and 5 from J, leaving 14 bases between them. The CDR3: CASSAVTSGETQYF. CDR3 sequence (DNA): TGTGCCAGCAGCGCAGTGACTAGTGGGGAGACCCAGTACTTC.

The chain joins TRBV7-9 to TRBJ1-1; tentatively, D is TRBD1 (6 bases). The CDR3 consists of 14 residues. Germline values: CDR1 SEHNR, CDR2 FQNEAQ (reference sequence). V shed 2 bases and J shed 4 bases, with 11 bases lying between them. The CDR3 spells CASSLKGRGTEAFF. DNA of the CDR3: TGTGCCAGCAGCTTAAAAGGCAGGGGCACTGAAGCTTTCTTT. Drawing the rest from reference TRBV7-9 and TRBJ1-1, the complete variable domain is DTGVSQNPRHKITKRGQNVTFRCDPISEHNRLYWYRQTLGQGPEFLTYFQNEAQLEKSRLLSDRFSAERPKGSFSTLEIQRTEQGDSAMYLCASSLKGRGTEAFFGQGTRLTVV.

The gene calls are TRBV29-1 and TRBJ1-2; TRBD1 matches 8 bases. V shed 8 bases, J shed 8 bases, and the junction held 7 bases outside the gene matches. The CDR3 runs to 11 residues. Germline V gene sequence: CDR1 SQVTM, CDR2 ANQGSEA. CDR3 coding DNA: TGCAGCTCCAGGACAGGGAACGGCTACACCTTC. It specifies CSSRTGNGYTF.

V usage is TRBV11-2 and J usage is TRBJ2-5, with D tentatively TRBD1 (6 bases). Germline lookup yields CDR1 SGHAT and CDR2 FQNNGV. V was pared by 8 bases and J by 5 bases, with 18 bases between. The CDR3 totals 14 residues. The CDR3 region is CASSPGGGRETQYF. DNA of the CDR3: TGTGCCAGCTCCCCGGGTGGGGGCAGGGAGACCCAGTACTTC.

This rearrangement joins TRBV5-1 to TRBJ2-1; 13 positions agree with TRBD2. Germline V lookup: CDR1 SGHRS, CDR2 YFSETQ. V lost 2 bases and J lost 3; bases outside the gene matches: 11. The CDR3 sequence is 19 residues long. CDR3 coding DNA: TGCGCCAGCAGCTTAATGGCCGGGACTAGCGGGAAGATCTACAATGAGCAGTTCTTC. Protein: CASSLMAGTSGKIYNEQFF.

This rearrangement joins TRBV5-1 to TRBJ1-4, with 8 nucleotides matching TRBD1. Per germline, CDR1 SGHRS and CDR2 YFSETQ. The CDR3 is 15 amino acids. The ends lost 3 bases at V and 8 bases at J; junction bases unmatched: 9. CDR3 in DNA: TGCGCCAGCAGCTACCAGACAGGGGAGAGGGAAAAACTGTTTTTT. As protein: CASSYQTGEREKLFF. The full variable domain, completed using reference TRBV5-1 and TRBJ1-4, is KAGVTQTPRYLIKTRGQQVTLSCSPISGHRSVSWYQQTPGQGLQFLFEYFSETQRNKGNFPGRFSGRQFSNSRSEMNVSTLELGDSALYLCASSYQTGEREKLFFGSGTQLSVL.

V usage is TRBV7-9 and J usage is TRBJ2-7, with TRBD1 as a possible D gene (6 bases). The CDR3 contains 15 residues. Trimming took off 4 bases at V and 5 bases at J, with 18 bases between the two ends. Germline V gene sequence: CDR1 SEHNR, CDR2 FQNEAQ (reference sequence). For the CDR3, the DNA is TGTGCCAGCAGCTCGACAGGACGCACAGGGAACGAGCAGTACTTC. This codes for CASSSTGRTGNEQYF.

The chain employs TRBV7-9 and TRBJ2-3; TRBD1 might be the D (5 bases). Between the trimmed V and J ends, which lost 3 bases and 6 bases, there was a span of 13 bases. Germline values: CDR1 SEHNR, CDR2 FQNEAQ (reference sequence). This CDR3 contains 14 residues. Written as DNA, the CDR3 is TGTGCCAGCAGCTTGGCTTTCAGGGTTGATACGCAGTATTTT. This gives the protein CASSLAFRVDTQYF.

The chain's CDR3 is CATSREEGQGFYGYTF. The CDR3 region has the DNA TGTGCCACCAGCAGAGAGGAGGGACAGGGCTTCTATGGCTACACCTTC. J is TRBJ1-2 and V is TRBV15, with TRBD1 matching over 9 bases. With V trimmed by 0 bases and J by 4 bases, 6 bases remained unmatched. CDR3 length equals 16 residues. The germline V gene encodes CDR1 LNHNV and CDR2 YYDKDF (reference sequence).

V and J are TRBV6-6 and TRBJ1-5; TRBD1 agrees at 7 bases. The CDR3 length is 15 residues. Trimming removed 5 bases from V and 7 bases from J; junction bases left unmatched: 11. CDR1 and CDR2 (germline): MNHNY, SVGAGI (reference sequence). The CDR3 nucleotides read TGTGCCAGCAGTAGAGGACAGGCCCCTTGGCAGCCCCAGCATTTT. Its translation: CASSRGQAPWQPQHF.

V is TRBV11-3 and J is TRBJ2-7; 10 nucleotides agree with TRBD2. The CDR3 length is 14 residues. V lost 6 bases, J lost 6 bases, and 8 bases stayed unmatched. The V gene's germline CDR1 is SGHNT and CDR2 YENEEA. The CDR3 DNA sequence: TGTGCCAGCAGTCCCACTAGCGGGGCCCTCGAGCAGTACTTC. The encoded protein is CASSPTSGALEQYF.

Of note for this clone: Mismatch with germline at one junction end may stem from a read error. The CDR3 DNA is TGTGCCAGCAGCGTAGGACAGTTGAACACTGAAGATTTCTTT. It is translated as CASSVGQLNTEDFF. The chain carries TRBV7-9 and TRBJ1-1, with D perhaps matching TRBD1 (6 bases). Germline values: CDR1 SEHNR, CDR2 FQNEAQ (reference sequence). This CDR3 is built from 14 residues. The whole variable domain, remainder taken from reference TRBV7-9 and TRBJ1-1, is DTGVSQNPRHKITKRGQNVTFRCDPISEHNRLYWYRQTLGQGPEFLTYFQNEAQLEKSRLLSDRFSAERPKGSFSTLEIQRTEQGDSAMYLCASSVGQLNTEDFFGQGTRLTVV.

The genes are TRBV28 and TRBJ1-1; 7 bases agree with TRBD1. The CDR3 is 12 residues long. The junction had 4 bases not matched to a gene; V was cut back by 5 bases and J by 7 bases. Germline V lookup: CDR1 MDHEN, CDR2 SYDVKM. The CDR3 loop reads CASSLQGIEAFF. CDR3 nucleotide sequence: TGTGCCAGCAGTCTACAGGGGATTGAAGCTTTCTTT.

The chain is built from TRBV10-1 and TRBJ1-4; TRBD1 agrees at 8 bases. CDR3 size: 14 residues. CDR1 WNHNN and CDR2 SYGVQD come from the germline V gene (reference sequence). Trimming at V came to 6 bases and at J to 6 bases, leaving 6 bases not matched to a gene. In DNA, the CDR3 is TGCGCCAGCAGAAGGACAGGGCAGGATGAAAAACTGTTTTTT. Protein sequence: CASRRTGQDEKLFF.

V is TRBV20-1 and J is TRBJ1-2; TRBD1 matches at 7 bases. Germline lookup yields CDR1 DFQATT and CDR2 SNEGSKA (reference sequence). This CDR3 has 11 residues. V shed 6 bases and J 8 bases; nucleotides not matched to a gene: 6. CDR3 sequence (DNA): TGCAGTGCGGCCAGGGGGGTGGGCTACACCTTC. It translates to CSAARGVGYTF.

To note about this clone: This same CDR3 is encoded by further DNA sequences in the sample. CDR3 amino acids: CASSLSSGGAYEQYF. The CDR3 DNA sequence: TGTGCCAGCAGCTTATCTAGCGGGGGGGCCTACGAGCAGTACTTC. The chain carries TRBV7-2 and TRBJ2-7; 12 positions match TRBD2. The CDR3 extends over 15 amino acids. V was clipped by 2 bases and J by 2 bases; unmatched bases: 1. Germline assignment: CDR1 SGHTA and CDR2 FQGNSA.

The CDR3 loop is CASSFNSGNTEAFF. The CDR3 DNA is TGTGCCAGCAGTTTTAATTCAGGGAACACTGAAGCTTTCTTT. This sequence joins TRBV27 and TRBJ1-1, with D unresolved. The CDR3 spans 14 residues. The germline V and J ends were trimmed by 3 bases and 1 base, with 9 bases remaining between them. Germline V CDR1 and CDR2: MNHEY, SMNVEV (reference sequence).

Of note for this clone: Other DNA sequences of this sample code for an identical CDR3. The CDR3 DNA reads as TGTGCCAGCAGCTCGATCACAGGGGTCGAGACCCAGTACTTC. This codes for CASSSITGVETQYF. The chain joins TRBV28 to TRBJ2-5, with 7 bases identical to TRBD1. Germline lookup yields CDR1 MDHEN and CDR2 SYDVKM. This CDR3 comprises 14 residues. The V and J ends lost 6 bases and 5 bases, in that order; junction bases with no gene match: 9.

Concerning this clone itself: Compared with germline, one end of the junction differs, possibly owing to a read error. The CDR3 region is CASSPRGPSSDNEQFF. The CDR3 bases are TGTGCCAGCAGCCCCAGGGGCCCTAGCTCCGACAATGAGCAGTTCTTC. This chain uses TRBV5-4 with TRBJ2-1; tentative D call: TRBD1 (6 bases). CDR1 and CDR2 from the germline V gene are SGHNT and YYREEE (reference sequence). The CDR3 is 16 amino acids.

The chain is built from TRBV7-2 and TRBJ1-1, with a tentative D call TRBD1 (5 bases). CDR3 length: 14 residues. Germline loops: CDR1 SGHTA, CDR2 FQGNSA. V dropped 6 bases and J dropped 2 bases, with 13 bases sitting between them. CDR3: CASSWGGYNTEAFF. In DNA form, the CDR3 reads TGTGCCAGCAGTTGGGGGGGTTATAACACTGAAGCTTTCTTT. The whole variable domain, filled in from reference TRBV7-2 and TRBJ1-1, reads GAGVSQSPSNKVTEKGKDVELRCDPISGHTALYWYRQSLGQGLEFLIYFQGNSAPDKSGLPSDRFSAERTGGSVSTLTIQRTQQEDSAVYLCASSWGGYNTEAFFGQGTRLTVV.

The chain uses TRBV10-3 and TRBJ2-7; 11 bases fit TRBD1. The CDR3 contains 14 residues. Germline CDR1 reads ENHRY; CDR2 reads SYGVKD. V lost 7 bases, J lost 4 bases, and 6 bases stayed unmatched. CDR3 amino acids: CAITRGDRGYEQYF. The CDR3 nucleotides read TGTGCCATCACTCGAGGGGACAGGGGGTACGAGCAGTACTTC.

This sequence joins TRBV19 and TRBJ2-1, with no clear D. Germline V CDR1 and CDR2: LNHDA, SQIVND (reference sequence). This CDR3 comprises 15 residues. The V gene lost 3 bases and the J gene lost 5 bases, with 14 bases spanning the gap. CDR3 coding DNA: TGTGCCAGTAGTATCGAGTCAGGCGACGACAATGAGCAGTTCTTC. Translation: CASSIESGDDNEQFF. Based on the CDR3 plus reference TRBV19 and TRBJ2-1, the full variable domain is DGGITQSPKYLFRKEGQNVTLSCEQNLNHDAMYWYRQDPGQGLRLIYYSQIVNDFQKGDIAEGYSVSREKKESFPLTVTSAQKNPTAFYLCASSIESGDDNEQFFGPGTRLTVL.

V is TRBV6-6 and J is TRBJ2-7, with D perhaps matching TRBD1 (6 bases). CDR1 is MNHNY, CDR2 SVGAGI, per germline (reference sequence). Between the trimmed V and J ends, which lost 5 bases and 6 bases, there was a span of 20 bases. The CDR3 is made up of 15 amino acids. The CDR3 DNA sequence: TGTGCCAGCAGTCCGCTTTATTCAGGGGCGAGCGAGCAGTACTTC. This sequence encodes CASSPLYSGASEQYF.

The chain couples TRBV19 to TRBJ2-3; no definite D call. V shed 4 bases and J shed 2 bases, with 7 bases lying between them. Germline CDR1 LNHDA, CDR2 SQIVND (reference sequence). The CDR3 is 13 residues long. The CDR3 DNA sequence: TGTGCCAGTAGTAACCAGGCCACAGATACGCAGTATTTT. Residues: CASSNQATDTQYF.

The chain recombines TRBV19 with TRBJ1-3, with D possibly TRBD1 on 6 matching bases. CDR1 is LNHDA, CDR2 SQIVND, per germline (reference sequence). Trimming removed 4 bases at V and 1 base at J, with 14 bases between. The CDR3 runs 16 residues. CDR3 residues: CASSTGTILSGNTIYF. CDR3 nucleotide sequence: TGTGCCAGTAGTACAGGGACAATCCTTTCTGGAAACACCATATATTTT.

This chain links TRBV2 with TRBJ2-7; D remains unclear. The V end lost 4 bases, the J end lost 0 bases, and 10 bases lay between the germline ends. This CDR3 spans 14 amino acids. Germline CDR1 reads SNHLY; CDR2 reads FYNNEI. The CDR3 nucleotides read TGTGCCAGCAGTGGATCTATCTACTCCTACGAGCAGTACTTC. Its protein product is CASSGSIYSYEQYF.

This CDR3 is CASSIQPWANTEAFF. The CDR3 DNA follows: TGTGCCAGTAGTATACAACCTTGGGCGAACACTGAAGCTTTCTTT. The V and J genes are TRBV19 and TRBJ1-1; D not certain. This CDR3 has 15 residues. V lost 2 bases and J 1 base, leaving 11 bases between the germline ends. The V gene's germline CDR1 is LNHDA and CDR2 SQIVND (reference sequence).

The chain couples TRBV4-2 to TRBJ2-5; 8 positions agree with TRBD2. The CDR3 extends over 15 amino acids. V gave up 4 bases and J gave up 1 base; unmatched junction bases: 5. In germline, CDR1 is LGHNA, CDR2 YNFKEQ. CDR3 coding DNA: TGTGCCAGCAGCCTTATAGCGGGACCCCAAGAGACCCAGTACTTC. It yields the protein CASSLIAGPQETQYF.